A single T cell receptor beta chain is shown here with its context. This CDR3 comprises 12 residues. Germline V gives CDR1 LGHDT, CDR2 YNNKEL (reference sequence). Deletions cut 7 bases from V and 0 bases from J, with 6 bases between. The sample belongs to a study of blood T cell repertoires in COVID-19. Study context: There were acute and convalescent COVID-19 samples, and they came from the United States, Italy and Spain.

Authors' processing steps: Amplification of reference gene primers was used by the study to estimate nucleated cell counts. TCRdb keeps only in-frame clones here, not all; method: immunoSEQ multiplex PCR. V and J calls plus clone size are reproduced from that table; the DNA served to infer D and trimming. Seen here are just over 350,000 clones, less than 90% observed once, and the top ten hold roughly 7.1%. Enrolled during active infection, Seattle patients were then followed longitudinally. Sequencing was done on a sample of peripheral blood. This clonotype was obtained from a woman aged 55-70 years with COVID-19, enrolled during active disease. This chain uses TRBV3-1 (or the pseudogene TRBV3-2) with TRBJ1-1; no clear D. The CDR3 sequence: CASNSMNTEAFF. The CDR3 DNA is TGTGCCAGCAACTCAATGAACACTGAAGCTTTCTTT.